These 18 T cell receptor beta chains were all obtained from the same sample, sequenced in a study of cytomegalovirus exposure and HLA in healthy donors. PCR used 60 Vbeta primers and 13 Jbeta primers. Sequencing used immunoSEQ multiplex PCR; TCRdb keeps in-frame clones, though not all of them. This sample has about 240,000 clones, with about 77% found just once. The sequencing sample was made of PBMCs. These receptors were taken from a boy aged 10-17 years in good health and CMV-seronegative.

V usage is TRBV27 and J usage is TRBJ1-4; 8 nucleotides line up with TRBD1. The CDR3 extends over 14 amino acids. The junction had 8 bases not matched to a gene; V was cut back by 6 bases and J by 8 bases. Germline V gives CDR1 MNHEY, CDR2 SMNVEV (reference sequence). The CDR3 loop is CASRQTGAREKLFF. In DNA, the CDR3 is TGTGCCAGCAGACAGACAGGGGCGAGGGAAAAACTGTTTTTT.

V is TRBV10-3 and J is TRBJ2-3, with D maybe TRBD2 (7 bases). The V end lost 2 bases, the J end lost 3 bases, and 12 bases lay between the germline ends. The CDR3 runs to 15 residues. Germline CDR1 ENHRY, CDR2 SYGVKD. This CDR3 reads CAISERGAETDTQYF. As DNA, the CDR3 is TGTGCCATCAGTGAGCGGGGGGCCGAGACAGATACGCAGTATTTT.

V and J are TRBV9 and TRBJ2-3; D is unresolved. V was pared by 2 bases and J by 1 base, with 8 bases between. This CDR3 is 14 amino acids long. CDR1 SGDLS and CDR2 YYNGEE come from the germline V gene. The CDR3 nucleotides are TGTGCCAGCAGCGTTCGGTTCGGCACAGATACGCAGTATTTT. Protein: CASSVRFGTDTQYF.

This clone was counted a few times. The chain links TRBV18 to TRBJ1-4; D call uncertain. Germline V lookup: CDR1 KGHSH, CDR2 LQKENI. V was cut by 3 bases and J by 2 bases, with 4 bases left in between. CDR3 length: 13 residues. CDR3 in amino acids: CASSPLTNEKLFF. The DNA for the CDR3 is TGTGCCAGCTCACCTCTGACTAATGAAAAACTGTTTTTT.

The chain has TRBV6-5 and TRBJ2-5; TRBD2 is a possible D gene (6 bases). CDR1 and CDR2 (germline): MNHEY, SVGAGI. The V and J ends lost 0 bases and 6 bases respectively, with 14 bases between them. This CDR3 has 15 residues. The CDR3 region has the DNA TGTGCCAGCAGTTACTCGATGGAGGGAGGAAAGACCCAGTACTTC. Protein sequence: CASSYSMEGGKTQYF.

The V and J genes are TRBV5-5 and TRBJ1-1; TRBD1 might be the D (6 bases). With 6 bases removed from V and 11 bases from J, the gap between germline ends came to 17 bases. From germline, CDR1 is SGHKS and CDR2 YYEKEE (reference sequence). The CDR3 runs 12 residues. Here the CDR3 reads CASTWGGAGAFF. For the CDR3, the DNA is TGTGCCAGCACATGGGGGGGCGCGGGGGCTTTCTTT.

Here the CDR3 DNA reads TGTGCCTGGAGTGCCTGGGACCGGGGGTTTGACGAGCAGTACTTC. Translated: CAWSAWDRGFDEQYF. The rearrangement uses TRBV30 and TRBJ2-5, with D possibly TRBD2 on 6 matching bases. Gene TRBJ2-7 matches the end of the DNA better, so the J call may be wrong. Germline V gives CDR1 GTSNPN, CDR2 SVGIG (reference sequence). This CDR3 has 15 residues.

This chain links TRBV18 with TRBJ2-5, with TRBD1 as a possible D gene (6 bases). The germline V and J ends were trimmed by 5 bases and 5 bases, with 18 bases remaining between them. Per the germline V gene, CDR1 is KGHSH and CDR2 is LQKENI. This CDR3 has 15 residues. CDR3 sequence: CASSSRDTGWETQYF. CDR3 coding DNA: TGTGCCAGCTCATCCCGGGACACAGGTTGGGAGACCCAGTACTTC.

This clone was seen a few times. The chain combines TRBV19 with TRBJ2-7, with 8 positions matching TRBD2. The germline V gene encodes CDR1 LNHDA and CDR2 SQIVND (reference sequence). V lost 6 bases to trimming and J lost 5 bases; unmatched junction nucleotides: 9. The CDR3 covers 14 residues. The CDR3 region has the DNA TGTGCCAGTAGCTCTCGACTAGCGACGGACGAGCAGTACTTC. As protein: CASSSRLATDEQYF.

The chain carries TRBV7-9 and TRBJ2-2; 8 nucleotides match TRBD1. The CDR3 runs to 15 residues. Germline V lookup: CDR1 SEHNR, CDR2 FQNEAQ (reference sequence). Unmatched junction bases numbered 4, after V lost 1 base and J lost 6 bases. The CDR3 coding sequence is TGTGCCAGCAGCTTAGGGACAGGGAGGTCCGGGGAGCTGTTTTTT. Translation: CASSLGTGRSGELFF.

This chain joins TRBV5-1 and TRBJ1-3; D may be TRBD1 (6 bases). The germline gives CDR1 SGHRS, CDR2 YFSETQ. V was cut by 3 bases and J by 6 bases, with 28 bases left in between. The CDR3 sequence is 19 residues long. CDR3 sequence: CASSYRSDSLKDKENTIYF. The CDR3 nucleotides read TGCGCCAGCAGCTATCGATCGGACAGCTTGAAGGATAAAGAAAACACCATATATTTT. Full variable domain (missing parts from reference TRBV5-1 and TRBJ1-3): KAGVTQTPRYLIKTRGQQVTLSCSPISGHRSVSWYQQTPGQGLQFLFEYFSETQRNKGNFPGRFSGRQFSNSRSEMNVSTLELGDSALYLCASSYRSDSLKDKENTIYFGEGSWLTVV.

The gene calls are TRBV6-6 and TRBJ2-7; 7 positions agree with TRBD1. The CDR3 loop spans 15 amino acids. CDR1 is MNHNY, CDR2 SVGAGI, per germline (reference sequence). V trimming: 1 base; J trimming: 5 bases; junction bases outside the gene matches: 8. The CDR3 sequence: CASSYLAGGIDEQYF. The DNA of the CDR3 is TGTGCCAGCAGTTACTTGGCAGGGGGAATCGACGAGCAGTACTTC.

The chain combines TRBV7-6 with TRBJ2-2; D unclear. V dropped 6 bases and J dropped 1 base, with 9 bases sitting between them. The CDR3 spans 14 residues. The germline V gene has CDR1 SGHVS and CDR2 FNYEAQ. The DNA of the CDR3 is TGTGCCAGCAGGAGTAGGAGGAACACCGGGGAGCTGTTTTTT. Translating it yields CASRSRRNTGELFF.

This chain uses TRBV5-3 with TRBJ2-1; 13 nucleotides agree with TRBD2. TRBV5-3 is sorted into the ORF group, with uncertain function. The trim removed 1 base at V and 6 bases at J, leaving 13 bases unmatched. The CDR3 totals 19 residues. The CDR3 coding sequence is TGTGCCAGAAGCTTGTTTACCGATGGGACTAGCGGGATTTGCAATGAGCAGTTCTTC. Translation gives CARSLFTDGTSGICNEQFF.

The chain carries TRBV27 and TRBJ2-7; 7 nucleotides align to TRBD1. Unmatched junction bases numbered 11, after V lost 6 bases and J lost 6 bases. CDR3 length: 14 residues. The V gene's germline CDR1 is MNHEY and CDR2 SMNVEV (reference sequence). The CDR3 region has the DNA TGTGCCAGCAGAAAACAGGGGTGGAATGGCGAGCAGTACTTC. Residues: CASRKQGWNGEQYF.

This clone was seen a few times. This chain connects TRBV30 to TRBJ1-2, with D possibly TRBD1 on 5 matching bases. The CDR3 extends over 16 amino acids. The V gene lost 7 bases and the J gene lost 0 bases, with 21 bases spanning the gap. Germline assignment: CDR1 GTSNPN and CDR2 SVGIG (reference sequence). The DNA for the CDR3 is TGTGCCTCCCTAGACAGCAGATCCGATACTAACTATGGCTACACCTTC. It specifies CASLDSRSDTNYGYTF. Variable domain in full (rest from reference TRBV30 and TRBJ1-2): SQTIHQWPATLVQPVGSPLSLECTVEGTSNPNLYWYRQAAGRGLQLLFYSVGIGQISSEVPQNLSASRPQDRQFILSSKKLLLSDSGFYLCASLDSRSDTNYGYTFGSGTRLTVV.

The genes are TRBV7-9 and TRBJ1-5; D may be TRBD1 (6 bases). Trimming removed 5 bases at V and 0 bases at J, with 17 bases between. This CDR3 spans 17 amino acids. CDR1 and CDR2 from the germline V gene are SEHNR and FQNEAQ (reference sequence). CDR3 DNA: TGTGCCAGCAGCCCCTCCAGGGGAGACCTTAGCAATCAGCCCCAGCATTTT. Translation: CASSPSRGDLSNQPQHF.

For this clone: This sample includes further DNA sequences coding for the same CDR3. J is TRBJ2-1 and V is TRBV5-4, with a weak D call TRBD2 (5 bases). This CDR3 spans 15 amino acids. The germline CDR1 and CDR2 sequences are SGHNT and YYREEE (reference sequence). Trimming removed 0 bases at V and 3 bases at J, with 10 bases between. For the CDR3, the DNA is TGTGCCAGCAGCTTGGACCCGGGGAGCTACAATGAGCAGTTCTTC. Amino acids: CASSLDPGSYNEQFF.